The clone carrying this T cell receptor (beta chain) was recorded a few times. No antigen is known for it. Researchers ran the PCR with 60 Vbeta and 13 Jbeta primers. Assay used: immunoSEQ multiplex PCR; TCRdb lists only in-frame clones, some missing. This table holds 110,000 to 150,000 clones, 65% to 80% found once. Germline V lookup: CDR1 KGHSH, CDR2 LQKENI. The length of the CDR3 is 19 residues. The J segment lost 2 bases and the V segment lost 3 bases, leaving 14 bases of the junction unmatched. The record originates from a study of cytomegalovirus exposure and HLA in healthy donors. Findings and limits, study-wide: TCR sequences were mostly rare, though some public TCRs occurred in many donors. V- and J-gene trimming in TCR beta was tied to a missense DCLRE1C variant by an analysis performed later. Association of roughly 17,000 TCR beta sequences with HLA alleles was found at 0.05 false discovery rate in a later analysis.

The V call is TRBV18, the J call TRBJ2-3, with TRBD2 matching over 10 bases. Sequenced sample: PBMCs. The TCR comes from a man aged 30 to 45 in good health and CMV-seronegative. The CDR3 loop is CASSPGTAGLADYTDTQYF. The CDR3 DNA sequence: TGTGCCAGCTCACCCGGGACCGCCGGACTAGCGGATTACACAGATACGCAGTATTTT.